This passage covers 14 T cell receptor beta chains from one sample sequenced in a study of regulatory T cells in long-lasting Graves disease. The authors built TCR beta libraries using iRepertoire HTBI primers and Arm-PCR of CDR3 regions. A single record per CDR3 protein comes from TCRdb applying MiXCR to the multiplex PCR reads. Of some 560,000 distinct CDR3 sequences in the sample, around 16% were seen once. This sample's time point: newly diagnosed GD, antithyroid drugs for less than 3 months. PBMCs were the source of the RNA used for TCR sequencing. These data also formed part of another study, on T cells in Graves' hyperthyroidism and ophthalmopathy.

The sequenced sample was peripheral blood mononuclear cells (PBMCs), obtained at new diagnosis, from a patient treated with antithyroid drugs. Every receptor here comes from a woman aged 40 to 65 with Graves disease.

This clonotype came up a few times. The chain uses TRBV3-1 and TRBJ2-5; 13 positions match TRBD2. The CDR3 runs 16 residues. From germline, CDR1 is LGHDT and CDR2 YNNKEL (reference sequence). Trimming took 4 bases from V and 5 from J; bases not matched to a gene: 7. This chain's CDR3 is CASSRLTSGGAETQYF. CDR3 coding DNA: TGTGCCAGCAGCCGCCTCACTAGCGGGGGGGCCGAGACCCAGTACTTC.

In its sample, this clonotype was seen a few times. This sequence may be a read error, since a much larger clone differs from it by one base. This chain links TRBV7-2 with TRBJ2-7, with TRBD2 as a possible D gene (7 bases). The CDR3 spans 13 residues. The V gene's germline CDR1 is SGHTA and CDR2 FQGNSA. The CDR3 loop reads CVSSLGAGAEQYF. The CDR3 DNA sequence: TGTGTCAGCAGCTTGGGTGCGGGGGCCGAGCAGTACTTC. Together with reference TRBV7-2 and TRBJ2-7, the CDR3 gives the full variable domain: GAGVSQSPSNKVTEKGKDVELRCDPISGHTALYWYRQSLGQGLEFLIYFQGNSAPDKSGLPSDRFSAERTGGSVSTLTIQRTQQEDSAVYLCVSSLGAGAEQYFGPGTRLTVT.

The CDR3 DNA sequence: TGTGCCAGCAGCTTGGATCCAGGGGACTATGGCTACACCTTC. Translating gives CASSLDPGDYGYTF. The chain carries TRBV12-3 or TRBV12-4 and TRBJ1-2, with a tentative D call TRBD1 (6 bases). The CDR3 contains 14 residues. The V end was cut by 6 bases, the J end by 3 bases, with 14 bases between.

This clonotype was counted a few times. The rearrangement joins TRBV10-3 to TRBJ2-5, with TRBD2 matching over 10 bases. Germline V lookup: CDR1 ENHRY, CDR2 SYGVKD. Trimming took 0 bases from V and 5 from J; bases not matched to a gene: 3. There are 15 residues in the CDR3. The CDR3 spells CAISESILAGETQYF. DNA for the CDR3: TGTGCCATCAGTGAGTCGATACTAGCGGGGGAGACCCAGTACTTC.

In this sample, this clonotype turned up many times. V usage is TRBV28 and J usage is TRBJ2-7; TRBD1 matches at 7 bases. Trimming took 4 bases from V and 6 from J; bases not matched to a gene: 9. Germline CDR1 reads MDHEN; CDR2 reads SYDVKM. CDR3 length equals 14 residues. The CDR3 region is CASSSAGTVVEQYF. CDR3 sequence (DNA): TGTGCCAGCAGTTCGGCCGGGACAGTAGTCGAGCAGTACTTC.

The CDR3 spells CASIRTDYNSPLHF. In nucleotides, the CDR3 is TGTGCCAGCATAAGGACAGATTATAATTCACCCCTCCACTTT. The gene calls are TRBV2 and TRBJ1-6, with a tentative D call TRBD1 (6 bases). The CDR3 has 14 residues. V shed 7 bases and J shed 4 bases, with 11 bases lying between them. Germline lookup yields CDR1 SNHLY and CDR2 FYNNEI.

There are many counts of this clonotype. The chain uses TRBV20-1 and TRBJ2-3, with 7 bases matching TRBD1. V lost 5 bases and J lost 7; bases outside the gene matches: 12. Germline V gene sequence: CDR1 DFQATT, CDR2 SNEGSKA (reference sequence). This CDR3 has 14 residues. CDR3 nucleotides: TGCAGTGCTCCGGACAGGATTCATGGCAATACGCAGTATTTT. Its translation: CSAPDRIHGNTQYF.

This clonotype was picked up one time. The DNA of the CDR3 is TGCAGTGCTCAGGGGGCTGGGACAGGGAACGAAAAACTGTTTTTT. Amino acid sequence: CSAQGAGTGNEKLFF. V is TRBV20-1 and J is TRBJ1-4; 9 bases line up with TRBD1. V trimming: 5 bases; J trimming: 8 bases; junction bases outside the gene matches: 12. Germline-derived CDR1 and CDR2 are DFQATT and SNEGSKA (reference sequence). The CDR3 is made up of 15 amino acids.

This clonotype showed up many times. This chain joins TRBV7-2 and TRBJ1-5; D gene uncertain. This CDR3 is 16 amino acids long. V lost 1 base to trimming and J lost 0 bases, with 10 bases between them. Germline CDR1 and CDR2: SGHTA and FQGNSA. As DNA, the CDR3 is TGTGCCAGCAGCTTAGAAAATTCTTATAGCAATCAGCCCCAGCATTTT. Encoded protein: CASSLENSYSNQPQHF.

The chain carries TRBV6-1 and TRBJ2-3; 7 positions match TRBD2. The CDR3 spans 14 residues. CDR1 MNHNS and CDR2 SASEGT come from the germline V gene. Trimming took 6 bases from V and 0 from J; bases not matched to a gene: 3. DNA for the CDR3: TGTGCCAGCAGGAGCGGGGTCAGCACAGATACGCAGTATTTT. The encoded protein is CASRSGVSTDTQYF.

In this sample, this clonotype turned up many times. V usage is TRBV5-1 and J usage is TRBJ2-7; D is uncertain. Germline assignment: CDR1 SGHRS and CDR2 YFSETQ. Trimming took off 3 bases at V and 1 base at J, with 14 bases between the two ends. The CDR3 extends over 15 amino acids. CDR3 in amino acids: CASSSNTGPSYEQYF. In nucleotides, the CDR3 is TGCGCCAGCAGCTCAAACACTGGACCGTCCTACGAGCAGTACTTC.

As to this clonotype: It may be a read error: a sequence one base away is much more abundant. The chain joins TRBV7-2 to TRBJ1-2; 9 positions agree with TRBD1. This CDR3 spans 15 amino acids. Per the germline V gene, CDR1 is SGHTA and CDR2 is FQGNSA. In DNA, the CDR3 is TGTGCCAGCAGCTTAGCAACAGGGGGCATCTATGGCTACATCTTC. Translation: CASSLATGGIYGYIF.

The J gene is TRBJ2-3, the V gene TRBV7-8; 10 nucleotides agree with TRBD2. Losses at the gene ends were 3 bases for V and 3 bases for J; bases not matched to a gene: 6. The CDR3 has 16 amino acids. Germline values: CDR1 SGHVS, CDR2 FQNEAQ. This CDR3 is CASSLGAGGPTDTQYF. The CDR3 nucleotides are TGTGCCAGCAGCTTGGGAGCGGGGGGGCCGACAGATACGCAGTATTTT.

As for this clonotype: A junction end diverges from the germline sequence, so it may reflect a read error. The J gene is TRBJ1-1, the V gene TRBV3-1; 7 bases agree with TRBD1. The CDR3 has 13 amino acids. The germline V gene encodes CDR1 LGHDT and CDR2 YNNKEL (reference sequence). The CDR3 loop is CVSSRQGRTEAFF. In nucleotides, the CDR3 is TGTGTCAGCAGCCGACAGGGTCGCACTGAAGCTTTCTTT.